This T cell receptor (beta chain) emerged from a study of blood T cells in healthy people across ages. Study-wide points: Versus aged donors, long-lived donors had higher diversity and more naive CD4+ cells.

Combining a sample-barcoded 5' primer with a J-beta primer mix, a second PCR ran for about 7 to 11 cycles. Each CDR3 protein gets one entry after TCRdb re-called the 5' RACE reads with MiXCR. This sample has roughly 700,000 distinct CDR3 sequences, with 20% to 30% found just once. A note on this clonotype: No antigen is known for it. This sequence may be a read error, since a much larger clone differs from it by one base.

V lost 7 bases and J lost 1, with 15 bases in between. The CDR3 loop spans 15 amino acids. CDR1 SGHRS and CDR2 YFSETQ come from the germline V gene. These data also featured in a second study, about T cells of mothers and their children. From that second work: Sequencing returned over 8 million TCR beta CDR3 reads per mother and about 3 million per child. Clones that were microchimeric and persistent were not detected among T cells.

Sequenced input: blood. This rearrangement joins TRBV5-1 to TRBJ2-4, with D possibly TRBD2 on 6 matching bases. The sequence was collected from a boy younger than 18 in good health. CDR3 coding DNA: TGCGCCAGCGCTGCGGGGCGGGATGCCAAAAACATTCAGTACTTC. Protein product: CASAAGRDAKNIQYF. Full variable domain (outside the CDR3, taken from reference TRBV5-1 and TRBJ2-4): KAGVTQTPRYLIKTRGQQVTLSCSPISGHRSVSWYQQTPGQGLQFLFEYFSETQRNKGNFPGRFSGRQFSNSRSEMNVSTLELGDSALYLCASAAGRDAKNIQYFGAGTRLSVL.